Here is one T cell receptor beta chain with its context. Its matching antigen is unknown. V shed 7 bases and J shed 4 bases, with 11 bases lying between them. The CDR3 contains 13 residues. Germline values: CDR1 SQVTM, CDR2 ANQGSEA. Presence of unique molecular identifiers characterized the TCR beta cDNA libraries. TCRdb fed the PCR reads into MiXCR, producing one record per CDR3 protein. The sample shows about 680,000 distinct CDR3 sequences, more than 50% of them seen only once. This record belongs to a study of post-analysis software for immune sequencing data. Study-level results: With TRBV5-6, TRBV5-1 and TRBV20-1 included, about five TRBV segments were more frequent in patients than in controls. Normalized Chao1 diversity was significantly lower in multiple sclerosis patients than in controls.

The chain joins TRBV29-1 to TRBJ2-6, with D possibly being TRBD1 (6 bases). The receptor was derived from a girl aged 2 to 10 with multiple sclerosis. Specimen: blood. For the CDR3, the DNA is TGCAGCGCGCTTACAGGGGGGGCCAACGTCCTGACTTTC. Residues: CSALTGGANVLTF.